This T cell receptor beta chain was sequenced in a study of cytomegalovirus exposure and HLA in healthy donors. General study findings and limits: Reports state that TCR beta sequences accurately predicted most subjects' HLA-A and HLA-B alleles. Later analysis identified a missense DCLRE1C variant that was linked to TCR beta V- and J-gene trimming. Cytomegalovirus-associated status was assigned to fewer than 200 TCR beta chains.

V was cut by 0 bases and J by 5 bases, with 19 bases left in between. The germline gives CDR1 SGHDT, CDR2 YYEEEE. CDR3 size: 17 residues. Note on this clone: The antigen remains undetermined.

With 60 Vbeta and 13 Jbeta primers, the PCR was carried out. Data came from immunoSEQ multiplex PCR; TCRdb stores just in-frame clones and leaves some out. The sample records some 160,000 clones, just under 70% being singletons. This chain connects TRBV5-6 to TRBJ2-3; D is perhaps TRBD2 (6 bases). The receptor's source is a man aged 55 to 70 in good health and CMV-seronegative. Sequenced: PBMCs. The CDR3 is CASSLAGRGPQGDTQYF. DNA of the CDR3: TGTGCCAGCAGCTTGGCCGGGCGGGGCCCCCAGGGAGATACGCAGTATTTT.